The rows below give T cell receptor beta chains drawn from one sample of a study of T cell changes during pregnancy in multiple sclerosis. Produced via immunoSEQ multiplex PCR; TCRdb's table is partial and in-frame only. The sample shows roughly 56,000 clones, over 75% of them seen only once. The sample consisted of peripheral blood, taken in the first trimester of pregnancy. These receptors originate from a female donor with multiple sclerosis, enrolled in a pregnancy study. The CDR3 runs from the conserved cysteine through the conserved F or W. D genes are given only for firm matches.

TRBJ2-1 | TRBV10-3 | - | CAISEPLARNEQFF
TRBJ2-7 | TRBV9 | TRBD2 | CASSVGAGSSYEQYF
TRBJ1-5 | TRBV6-5 | - | CASRPAGENQPQHF
TRBJ1-4 | TRBV4-3 | TRBD1 | CASSQGGQALREKLFF
TRBJ2-1 | TRBV30 | - | CAWKIGPYNEQFF
TRBJ2-3 | TRBV7-3 | TRBD2 | CASSSGTSVSTDTQYF
TRBJ1-3 | TRBV19 | - | CASSIDVSGSGNTIYF
TRBJ2-2 | TRBV18 | - | CASSPFSPRNTGELFF
TRBJ2-7 | TRBV12-5 | - | CASGLDRGGYEQYF
TRBJ2-3 | TRBV4-3 | TRBD1 | CASSQGGQEADTQYF
TRBJ2-3 | TRBV28 | TRBD2 | CASSGGGTSTDTQYF
TRBJ2-7 | TRBV4-1 | - | CASSQGQGSYEQYF
TRBJ2-4 | TRBV5-1 | - | CASSLEPQGNGKNIQYF